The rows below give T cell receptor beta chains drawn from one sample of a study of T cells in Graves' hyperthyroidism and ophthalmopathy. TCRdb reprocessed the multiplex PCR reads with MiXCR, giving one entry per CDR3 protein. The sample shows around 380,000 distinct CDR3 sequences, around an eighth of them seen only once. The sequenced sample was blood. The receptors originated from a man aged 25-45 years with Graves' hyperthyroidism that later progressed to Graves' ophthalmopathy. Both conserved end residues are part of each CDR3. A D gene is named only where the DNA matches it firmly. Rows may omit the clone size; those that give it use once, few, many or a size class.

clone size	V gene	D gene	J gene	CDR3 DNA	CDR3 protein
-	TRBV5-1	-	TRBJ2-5	TGCGCCAGCAGCCCTGGGTACCAGGGTCTGGAGACCCAGTACTTC	CASSPGYQGLETQYF
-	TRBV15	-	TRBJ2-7	TGTGCCACCAGCAGTTGGGGGGCCTACGAGCAGTACTTC	CATSSWGAYEQYF
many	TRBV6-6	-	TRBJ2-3	TGTGCCAGCAGTTACCAAGCTCCGGCACAGGGTTATGCAGATACGCAGTATTTT	CASSYQAPAQGYADTQYF
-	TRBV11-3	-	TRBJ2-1	TGTGCCAGCAGCTTTCAAACTTCGGGGCCCCTCTCCTACAATGAGCAGTTCTTC	CASSFQTSGPLSYNEQFF
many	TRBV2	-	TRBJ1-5	TGTGCCAGCAGTGAATCTACAGTCAGCAATCAGCCCCAGCATTTT	CASSESTVSNQPQHF
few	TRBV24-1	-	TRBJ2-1	TGTGCCACCAGTGATTTGGGGGGAGCTGAGCAGTTCTTC	CATSDLGGAEQFF
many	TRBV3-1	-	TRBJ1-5	TGTGCCAGCAGCCCTCAGGGGAGCGGCAATCAGCCCCAGCATTTT	CASSPQGSGNQPQHF
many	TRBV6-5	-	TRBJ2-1	TGTGCCAGCAGTTACTTCGCGGCCCAACACAATGAGCAGTTCTTC	CASSYFAAQHNEQFF
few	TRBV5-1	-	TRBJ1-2	TGCGCCAGCAGCCCAGACAGGCCCGTGGGTGGCTATGGCTACACCTTC	CASSPDRPVGGYGYTF
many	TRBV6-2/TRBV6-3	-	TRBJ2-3	TGTGCCAGCAGTTACTCAGGGACAGATACGCAGTATTTT	CASSYSGTDTQYF
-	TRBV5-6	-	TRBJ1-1	TGTGCCAGCAGCTCGATGACCGAAATGAACACTGAAGCTTTCTTT	CASSSMTEMNTEAFF
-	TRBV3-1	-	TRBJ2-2	TGTGCCAGCAGCCAAGTAGAAGGTACCGGGGAGCTGTTTTTT	CASSQVEGTGELFF
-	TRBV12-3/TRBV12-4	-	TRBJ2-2	TGTGCCAGCAGTTTCTACGTAATTGCGAACACCGGGGAGCTGTTTTTT	CASSFYVIANTGELFF
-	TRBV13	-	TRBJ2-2	TGTGCCACCAACACAGGGAGCGGGGAGCTGTTTTTT	CATNTGSGELFF
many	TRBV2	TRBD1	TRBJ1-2	TGTGCCAGCAGTGGAGACAGGGGTCCAAAACGGGGCTACACCTTC	CASSGDRGPKRGYTF
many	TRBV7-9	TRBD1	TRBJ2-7	TGTGCCAGCAGTCTAGGGCAGGGGGAGTCCTACGAGCAGTACTTC	CASSLGQGESYEQYF
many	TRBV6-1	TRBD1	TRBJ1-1	TGTGCCAGCAGTGAACAGGGGGCAAGCACTGAAGCTTTCTTT	CASSEQGASTEAFF
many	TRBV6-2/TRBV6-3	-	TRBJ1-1	TGTGCCAGCAGTTACTCGACGGAGACCCGTCGAGCTTTCTTT	CASSYSTETRRAFF